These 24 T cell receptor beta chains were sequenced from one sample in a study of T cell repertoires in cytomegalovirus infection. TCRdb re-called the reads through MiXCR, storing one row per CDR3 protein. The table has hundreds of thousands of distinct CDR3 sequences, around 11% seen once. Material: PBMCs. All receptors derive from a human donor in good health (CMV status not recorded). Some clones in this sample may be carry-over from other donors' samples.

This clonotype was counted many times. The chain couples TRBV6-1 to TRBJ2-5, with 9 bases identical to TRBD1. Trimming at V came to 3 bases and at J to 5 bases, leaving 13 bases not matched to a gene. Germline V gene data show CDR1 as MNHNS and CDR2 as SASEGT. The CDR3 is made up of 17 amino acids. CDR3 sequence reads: CASSELKDRGWGETQYF. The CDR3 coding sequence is TGTGCCAGCAGTGAGCTGAAGGACAGGGGATGGGGTGAGACCCAGTACTTC.

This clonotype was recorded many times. As DNA, the CDR3 is TGTGCCAGCAGCTTGGGCAGGGCGAGCAATCAGCCCCAGCATTTT. Translated, it gives CASSLGRASNQPQHF. V and J are TRBV7-9 and TRBJ1-5; tentatively, D is TRBD1 (5 bases). The CDR3 is 15 amino acids. Germline CDR1 reads SEHNR; CDR2 reads FQNEAQ (reference sequence). Deletions cut 3 bases from V and 1 base from J, with 10 bases between.

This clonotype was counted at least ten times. The CDR3 protein is CSARDFATAKNQPQHF. The CDR3 DNA sequence: TGCAGTGCTAGAGATTTCGCCACAGCGAAGAATCAGCCCCAGCATTTT. The chain joins TRBV20-1 to TRBJ1-5; D remains ambiguous. V lost 0 bases, J lost 4 bases, and 16 bases lay in between. The CDR3 totals 16 residues. The V gene's germline CDR1 is DFQATT and CDR2 SNEGSKA (reference sequence).

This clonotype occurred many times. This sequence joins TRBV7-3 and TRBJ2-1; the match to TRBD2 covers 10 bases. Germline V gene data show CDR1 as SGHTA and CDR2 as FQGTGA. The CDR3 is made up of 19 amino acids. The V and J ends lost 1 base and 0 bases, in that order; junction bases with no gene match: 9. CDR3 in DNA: TGTGCCAGCAGCTTAATATTAGCGGGAGGCCCGAGCTCCTACAATGAGCAGTTCTTC. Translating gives CASSLILAGGPSSYNEQFF.

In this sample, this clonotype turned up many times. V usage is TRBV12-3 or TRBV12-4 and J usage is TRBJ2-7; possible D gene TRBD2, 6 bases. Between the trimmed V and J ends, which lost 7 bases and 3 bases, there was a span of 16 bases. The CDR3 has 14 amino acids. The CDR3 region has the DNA TGTGCCAGCACCCACAGCGGGTCTCGCTACGAGCAGTACTTC. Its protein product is CASTHSGSRYEQYF.

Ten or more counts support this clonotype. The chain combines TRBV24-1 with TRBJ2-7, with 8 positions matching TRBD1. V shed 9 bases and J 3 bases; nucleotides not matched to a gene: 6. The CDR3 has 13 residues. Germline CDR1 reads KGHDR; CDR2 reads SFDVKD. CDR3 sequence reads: CATCDGQGYEQYF. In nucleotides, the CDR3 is TGTGCCACCTGCGACGGACAGGGCTACGAGCAGTACTTC.

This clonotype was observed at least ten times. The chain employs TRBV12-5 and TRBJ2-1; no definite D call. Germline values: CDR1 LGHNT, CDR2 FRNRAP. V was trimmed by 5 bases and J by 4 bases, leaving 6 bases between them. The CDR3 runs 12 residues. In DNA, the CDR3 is TGTGCTAGTGGTCCCGGGTACAATGAGCAGTTCTTC. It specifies CASGPGYNEQFF.

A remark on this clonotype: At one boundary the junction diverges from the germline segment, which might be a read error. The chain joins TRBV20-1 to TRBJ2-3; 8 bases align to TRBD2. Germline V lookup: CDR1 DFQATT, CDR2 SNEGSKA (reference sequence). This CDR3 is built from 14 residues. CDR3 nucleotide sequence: TGCAGTGCTAGAGGGACTAGCCGCGACGATACGCGGTATTTT. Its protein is CSARGTSRDDTRYF.

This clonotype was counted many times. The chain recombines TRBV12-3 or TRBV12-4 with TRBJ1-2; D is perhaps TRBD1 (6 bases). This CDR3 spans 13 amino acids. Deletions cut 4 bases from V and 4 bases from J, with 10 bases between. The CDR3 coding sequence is TGTGCCAGCAGTTGGACAGTCATCTATGGCTACACCTTC. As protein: CASSWTVIYGYTF.

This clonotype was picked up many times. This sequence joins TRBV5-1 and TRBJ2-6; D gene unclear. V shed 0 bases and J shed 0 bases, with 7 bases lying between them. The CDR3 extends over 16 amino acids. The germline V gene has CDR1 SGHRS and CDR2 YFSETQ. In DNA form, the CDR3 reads TGCGCCAGCAGCTTGGGATTCTCCTCTGGGGCCAACGTCCTGACTTTC. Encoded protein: CASSLGFSSGANVLTF.

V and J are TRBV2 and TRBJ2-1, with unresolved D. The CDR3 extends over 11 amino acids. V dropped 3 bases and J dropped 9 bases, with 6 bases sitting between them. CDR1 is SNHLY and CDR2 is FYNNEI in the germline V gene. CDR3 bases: TGTGCCAGCAGTGAGTGGGTTGAGCAGTTCTTC. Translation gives CASSEWVEQFF. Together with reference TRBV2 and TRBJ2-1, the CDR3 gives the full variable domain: EPEVTQTPSHQVTQMGQEVILRCVPISNHLYFYWYRQILGQKVEFLVSFYNNEISEKSEIFDDQFSVERPDGSNFTLKIRSTKLEDSAMYFCASSEWVEQFFGPGTRLTVL.

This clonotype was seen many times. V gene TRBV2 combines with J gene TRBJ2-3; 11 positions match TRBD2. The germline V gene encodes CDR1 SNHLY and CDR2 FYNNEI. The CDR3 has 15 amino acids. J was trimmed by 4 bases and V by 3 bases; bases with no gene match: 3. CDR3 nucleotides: TGTGCCAGCAGTGACCCTAGCGGGGGGCCAGATACGCAGTATTTT. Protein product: CASSDPSGGPDTQYF.

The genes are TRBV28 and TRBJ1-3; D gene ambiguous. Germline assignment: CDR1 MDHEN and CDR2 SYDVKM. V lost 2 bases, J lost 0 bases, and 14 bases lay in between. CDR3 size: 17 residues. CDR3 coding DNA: TGTGCCAGCAGTTTAGTGACCGGAGAAAGCTCTGGAAACACCATATATTTT. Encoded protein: CASSLVTGESSGNTIYF.

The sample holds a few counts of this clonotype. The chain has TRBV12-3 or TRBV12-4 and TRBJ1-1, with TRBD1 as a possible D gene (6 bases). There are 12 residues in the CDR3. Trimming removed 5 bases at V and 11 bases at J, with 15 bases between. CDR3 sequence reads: CASSPQGRGAFF. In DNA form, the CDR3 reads TGTGCCAGCAGTCCACAGGGACGGGGGGCTTTCTTT.

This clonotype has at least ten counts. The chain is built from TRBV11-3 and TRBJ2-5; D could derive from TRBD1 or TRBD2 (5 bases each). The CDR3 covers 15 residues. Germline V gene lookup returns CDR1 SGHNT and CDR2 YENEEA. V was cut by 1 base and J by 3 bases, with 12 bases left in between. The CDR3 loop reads CASSLGGTSKETQYF. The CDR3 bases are TGTGCCAGCAGCTTAGGTGGGACCTCCAAAGAGACCCAGTACTTC.

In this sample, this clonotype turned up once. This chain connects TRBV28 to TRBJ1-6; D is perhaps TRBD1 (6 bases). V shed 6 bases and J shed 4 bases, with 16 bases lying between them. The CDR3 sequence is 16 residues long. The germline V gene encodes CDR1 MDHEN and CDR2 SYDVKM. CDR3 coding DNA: TGTGCCAGCAGCTCCTTAAGGACAGATTATAATTCACCCCTCCACTTT. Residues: CASSSLRTDYNSPLHF.

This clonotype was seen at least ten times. The CDR3 loop reads CASSPPAFYEQYF. CDR3 sequence (DNA): TGTGCCAGCAGCCCGCCGGCTTTCTACGAGCAGTACTTC. The chain combines TRBV28 with TRBJ2-7; D unclear. The V end lost 6 bases, the J end lost 3 bases, and 12 bases lay between the germline ends. CDR3 size: 13 residues. CDR1 and CDR2 (germline): MDHEN, SYDVKM. The full variable domain, completed using reference TRBV28 and TRBJ2-7, is DVKVTQSSRYLVKRTGEKVFLECVQDMDHENMFWYRQDPGLGLRLIYFSYDVKMKEKGDIPEGYSVSREKKERFSLILESASTNQTSMYLCASSPPAFYEQYFGPGTRLTVT.

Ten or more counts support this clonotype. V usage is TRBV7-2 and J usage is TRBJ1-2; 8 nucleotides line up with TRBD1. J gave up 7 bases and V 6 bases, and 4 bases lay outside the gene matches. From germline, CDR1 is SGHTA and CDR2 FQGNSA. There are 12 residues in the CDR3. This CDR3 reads CASRRTGIGYTF. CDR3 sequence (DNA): TGTGCCAGCAGACGGACAGGGATTGGCTACACCTTC.

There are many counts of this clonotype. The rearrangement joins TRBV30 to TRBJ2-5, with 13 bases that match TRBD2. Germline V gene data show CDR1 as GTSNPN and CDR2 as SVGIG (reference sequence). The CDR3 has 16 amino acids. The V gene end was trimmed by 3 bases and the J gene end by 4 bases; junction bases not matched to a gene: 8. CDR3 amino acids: CAWRAGLAGAGETQYF. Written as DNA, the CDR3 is TGTGCCTGGAGGGCTGGACTAGCGGGAGCCGGAGAGACCCAGTACTTC. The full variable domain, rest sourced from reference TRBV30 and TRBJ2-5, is SQTIHQWPATLVQPVGSPLSLECTVEGTSNPNLYWYRQAAGRGLQLLFYSVGIGQISSEVPQNLSASRPQDRQFILSSKKLLLSDSGFYLCAWRAGLAGAGETQYFGPGTRLLVL.

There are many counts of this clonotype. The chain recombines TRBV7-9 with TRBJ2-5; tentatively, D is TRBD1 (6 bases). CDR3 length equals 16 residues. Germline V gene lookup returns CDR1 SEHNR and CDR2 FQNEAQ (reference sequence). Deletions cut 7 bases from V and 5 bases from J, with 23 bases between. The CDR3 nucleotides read TGTGCCAGCAACAGGGCCGAATTTAATGAGTGGGAGACCCAGTACTTC. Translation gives CASNRAEFNEWETQYF.

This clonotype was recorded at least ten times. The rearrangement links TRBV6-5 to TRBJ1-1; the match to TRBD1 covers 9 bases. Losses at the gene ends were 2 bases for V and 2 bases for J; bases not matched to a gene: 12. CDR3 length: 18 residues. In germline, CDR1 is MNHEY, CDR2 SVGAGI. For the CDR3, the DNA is TGTGCCAGCAGTTACAGCGGCGGGCGGGACAGGGCCAACACTGAAGCTTTCTTT. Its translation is CASSYSGGRDRANTEAFF.

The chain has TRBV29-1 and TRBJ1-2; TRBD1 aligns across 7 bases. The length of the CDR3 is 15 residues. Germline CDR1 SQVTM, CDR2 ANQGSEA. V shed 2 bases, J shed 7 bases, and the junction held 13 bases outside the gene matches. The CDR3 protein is CSVEYGLTGSAGYTF. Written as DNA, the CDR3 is TGCAGCGTTGAATACGGGTTGACAGGGTCGGCTGGCTACACCTTC.

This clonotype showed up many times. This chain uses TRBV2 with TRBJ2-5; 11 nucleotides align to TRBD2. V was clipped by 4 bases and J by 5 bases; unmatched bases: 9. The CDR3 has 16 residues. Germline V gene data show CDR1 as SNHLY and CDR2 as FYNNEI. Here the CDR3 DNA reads TGTGCCAGCAGTGTCACTAGCGGGAGTATCGGCGAGACCCAGTACTTC. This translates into CASSVTSGSIGETQYF.

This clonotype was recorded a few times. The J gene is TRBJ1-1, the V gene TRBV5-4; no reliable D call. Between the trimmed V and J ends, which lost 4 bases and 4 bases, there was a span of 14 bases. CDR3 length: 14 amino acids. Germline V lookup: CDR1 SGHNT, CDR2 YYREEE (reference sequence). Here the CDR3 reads CASSVRKSGTEAFF. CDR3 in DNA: TGTGCCAGCAGCGTCCGGAAAAGTGGCACTGAAGCTTTCTTT. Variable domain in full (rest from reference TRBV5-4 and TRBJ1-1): ETGVTQSPTHLIKTRGQQVTLRCSSQSGHNTVSWYQQALGQGPQFIFQYYREEENGRGNFPPRFSGLQFPNYSSELNVNALELDDSALYLCASSVRKSGTEAFFGQGTRLTVV.